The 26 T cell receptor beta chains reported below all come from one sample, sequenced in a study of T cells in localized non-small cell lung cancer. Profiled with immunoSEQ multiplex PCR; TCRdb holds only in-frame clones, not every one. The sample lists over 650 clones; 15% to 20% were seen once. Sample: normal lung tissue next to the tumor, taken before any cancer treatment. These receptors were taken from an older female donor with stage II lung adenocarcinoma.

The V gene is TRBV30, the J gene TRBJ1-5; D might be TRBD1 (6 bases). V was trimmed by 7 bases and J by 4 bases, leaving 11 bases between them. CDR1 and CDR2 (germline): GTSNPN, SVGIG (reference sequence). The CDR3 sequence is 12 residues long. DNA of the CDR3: TGTGCCTCTGGGGGGGCGAATCAGCCCCAGCATTTT. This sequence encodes CASGGANQPQHF.

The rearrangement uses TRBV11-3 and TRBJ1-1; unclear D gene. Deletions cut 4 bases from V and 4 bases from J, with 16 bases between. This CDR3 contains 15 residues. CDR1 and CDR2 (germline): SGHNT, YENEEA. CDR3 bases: TGTGCCAGCAGCTCTCAACAGTTAAAGACCACTGAAGCTTTCTTT. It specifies CASSSQQLKTTEAFF.

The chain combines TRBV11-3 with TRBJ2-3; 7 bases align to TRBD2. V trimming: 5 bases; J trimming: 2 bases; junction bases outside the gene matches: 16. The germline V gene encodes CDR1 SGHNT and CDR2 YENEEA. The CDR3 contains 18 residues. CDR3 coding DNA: TGTGCCAGCAGCCAAGGAAATGAAGGGACTACCTTCACAGATACGCAGTATTTT. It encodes CASSQGNEGTTFTDTQYF.

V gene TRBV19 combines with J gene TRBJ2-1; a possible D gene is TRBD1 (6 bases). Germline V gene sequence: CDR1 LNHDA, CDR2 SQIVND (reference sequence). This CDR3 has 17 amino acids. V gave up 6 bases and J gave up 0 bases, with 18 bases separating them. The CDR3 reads CASSSHRQASSYNEQFF. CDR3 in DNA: TGTGCCAGTAGCTCTCATCGACAGGCGAGCTCCTACAATGAGCAGTTCTTC. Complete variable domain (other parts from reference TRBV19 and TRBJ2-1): DGGITQSPKYLFRKEGQNVTLSCEQNLNHDAMYWYRQDPGQGLRLIYYSQIVNDFQKGDIAEGYSVSREKKESFPLTVTSAQKNPTAFYLCASSSHRQASSYNEQFFGPGTRLTVL.

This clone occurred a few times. CDR3 in DNA: TGTGCCAGCAGCCGGGGGACAGGGGTTCAGCCCCAGCATTTT. Amino acids: CASSRGTGVQPQHF. The chain recombines TRBV28 with TRBJ1-5; 10 nucleotides align to TRBD1. Trimming at V came to 6 bases and at J to 6 bases, leaving 5 bases not matched to a gene. The CDR3 is 14 residues long. The V gene's germline CDR1 is MDHEN and CDR2 SYDVKM. The variable domain in full, completed from reference TRBV28 and TRBJ1-5, reads DVKVTQSSRYLVKRTGEKVFLECVQDMDHENMFWYRQDPGLGLRLIYFSYDVKMKEKGDIPEGYSVSREKKERFSLILESASTNQTSMYLCASSRGTGVQPQHFGDGTRLSIL.

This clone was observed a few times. The chain's CDR3 is CAIRNRDGGYEQYF. DNA for the CDR3: TGTGCCATCAGGAACCGGGACGGAGGCTACGAGCAGTACTTC. V gene TRBV6-8 combines with J gene TRBJ2-7; D possibly uses TRBD1 or TRBD2 (5 bases each). CDR1 is MNHGY and CDR2 is SAAAGT in the germline V gene. V lost 10 bases to trimming and J lost 3 bases, with 19 bases between them. The CDR3 loop spans 14 amino acids.

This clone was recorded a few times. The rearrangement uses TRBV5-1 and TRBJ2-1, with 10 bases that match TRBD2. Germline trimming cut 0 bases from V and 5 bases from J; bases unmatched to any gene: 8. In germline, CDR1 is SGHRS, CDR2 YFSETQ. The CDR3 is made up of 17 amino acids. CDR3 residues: CASSLEASGRSNNEQFF. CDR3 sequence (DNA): TGCGCCAGCAGCTTGGAGGCTAGCGGGAGATCTAACAATGAGCAGTTCTTC.

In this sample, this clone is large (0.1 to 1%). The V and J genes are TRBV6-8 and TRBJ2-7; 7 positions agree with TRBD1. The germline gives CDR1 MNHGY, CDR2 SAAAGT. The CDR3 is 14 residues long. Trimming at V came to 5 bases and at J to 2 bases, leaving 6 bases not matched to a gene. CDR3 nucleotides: TGTGCCAGCAGTCAGGACAGGTTTCCCTACGAGCAGTACTTC. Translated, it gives CASSQDRFPYEQYF.

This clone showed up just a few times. Written as DNA, the CDR3 is TGTGCCAGCAGCTTAGGGGCAGGGGATATGAACACTGAAGCTTTCTTT. Residues: CASSLGAGDMNTEAFF. The chain joins TRBV11-3 to TRBJ1-1; the D gene is possibly TRBD1 (6 bases). Trimming cost V 1 base and J 0 bases, with 12 bases left between them. CDR3 size: 16 residues. Germline V lookup: CDR1 SGHNT, CDR2 YENEEA.

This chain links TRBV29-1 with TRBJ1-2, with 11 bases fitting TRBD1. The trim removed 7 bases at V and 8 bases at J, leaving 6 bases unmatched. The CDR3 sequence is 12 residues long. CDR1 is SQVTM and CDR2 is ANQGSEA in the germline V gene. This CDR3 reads CSAGQGAQGYTF. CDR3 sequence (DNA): TGCAGCGCTGGACAGGGGGCACAGGGCTACACCTTC.

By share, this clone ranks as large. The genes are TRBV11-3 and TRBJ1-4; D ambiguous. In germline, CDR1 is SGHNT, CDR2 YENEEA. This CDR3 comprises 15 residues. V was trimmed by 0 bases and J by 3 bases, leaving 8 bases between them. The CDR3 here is CASSLEVRSNEKLFF. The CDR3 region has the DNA TGTGCCAGCAGCTTAGAAGTCAGATCTAATGAAAAACTGTTTTTT.

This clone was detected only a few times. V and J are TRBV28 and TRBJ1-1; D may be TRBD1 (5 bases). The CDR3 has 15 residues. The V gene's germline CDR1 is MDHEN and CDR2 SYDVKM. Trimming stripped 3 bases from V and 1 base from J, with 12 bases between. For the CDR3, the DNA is TGTGCCAGCAGTTTGCCGGGACCGCGGAACACTGAAGCTTTCTTT. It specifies CASSLPGPRNTEAFF. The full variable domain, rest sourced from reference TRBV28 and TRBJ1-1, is DVKVTQSSRYLVKRTGEKVFLECVQDMDHENMFWYRQDPGLGLRLIYFSYDVKMKEKGDIPEGYSVSREKKERFSLILESASTNQTSMYLCASSLPGPRNTEAFFGQGTRLTVV.

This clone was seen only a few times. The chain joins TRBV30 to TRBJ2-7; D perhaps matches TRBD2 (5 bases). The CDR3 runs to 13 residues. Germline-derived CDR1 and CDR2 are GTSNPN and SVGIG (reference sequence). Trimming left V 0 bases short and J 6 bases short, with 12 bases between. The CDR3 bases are TGTGCCTGGAGTGTCTCTACCAGCGGCGAGCAGTACTTC. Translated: CAWSVSTSGEQYF.

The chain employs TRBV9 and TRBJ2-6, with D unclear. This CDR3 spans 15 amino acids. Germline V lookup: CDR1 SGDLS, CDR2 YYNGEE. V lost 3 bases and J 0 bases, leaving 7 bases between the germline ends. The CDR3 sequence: CASSDPSSGANVLTF. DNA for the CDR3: TGTGCCAGCAGCGACCCTTCCTCTGGGGCCAACGTCCTGACTTTC.

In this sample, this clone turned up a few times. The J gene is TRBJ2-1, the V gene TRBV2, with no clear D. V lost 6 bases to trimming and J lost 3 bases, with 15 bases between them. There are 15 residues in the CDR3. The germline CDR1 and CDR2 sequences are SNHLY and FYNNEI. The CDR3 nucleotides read TGTGCCAGCAGACCTCTAGACGTAGGCTACAATGAGCAGTTCTTC. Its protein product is CASRPLDVGYNEQFF. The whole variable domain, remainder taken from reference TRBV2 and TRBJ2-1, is EPEVTQTPSHQVTQMGQEVILRCVPISNHLYFYWYRQILGQKVEFLVSFYNNEISEKSEIFDDQFSVERPDGSNFTLKIRSTKLEDSAMYFCASRPLDVGYNEQFFGPGTRLTVL.

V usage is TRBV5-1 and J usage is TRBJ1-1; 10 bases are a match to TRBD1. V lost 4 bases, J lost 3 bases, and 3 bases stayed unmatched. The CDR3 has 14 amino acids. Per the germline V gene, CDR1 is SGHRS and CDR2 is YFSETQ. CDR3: CASSRTGGDTEAFF. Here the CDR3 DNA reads TGCGCCAGCAGCCGGACAGGGGGAGACACTGAAGCTTTCTTT.

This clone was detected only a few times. The CDR3: CASSYLDRAMGEQYF. The CDR3 bases are TGTGCCAGCAGTTACCTCGACAGGGCTATGGGGGAGCAGTACTTC. The chain combines TRBV6-8 with TRBJ2-7, with TRBD1 matching over 7 bases. Germline values: CDR1 MNHGY, CDR2 SAAAGT. This CDR3 has 15 residues. V gave up 2 bases and J gave up 7 bases; unmatched junction bases: 11.

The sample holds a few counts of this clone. CDR3 residues: CASSSTGGMLRSNQPQHF. The CDR3 DNA reads TGTGCCAGCAGTTCTACAGGGGGGATGCTACGTAGCAATCAGCCCCAGCATTTT. This chain joins TRBV6-8 and TRBJ1-5; 8 bases map to TRBD1. CDR1 MNHGY and CDR2 SAAAGT come from the germline V gene. Losses at the gene ends were 4 bases for V and 0 bases for J; bases not matched to a gene: 11. The CDR3 extends over 18 amino acids.

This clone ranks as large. CDR3 DNA sequence: TGCGCCAGCAGCCGTAGCACAGGGACCTCTGGGGCCAACGTCCTGACTTTC. As protein: CASSRSTGTSGANVLTF. This chain uses TRBV4-1 with TRBJ2-6, with D tentatively TRBD1 (6 bases). This CDR3 region has 17 residues. Trimming removed 4 bases from V and 0 bases from J, with 13 bases in between. From germline, CDR1 is MGHRA and CDR2 YSYEKL.

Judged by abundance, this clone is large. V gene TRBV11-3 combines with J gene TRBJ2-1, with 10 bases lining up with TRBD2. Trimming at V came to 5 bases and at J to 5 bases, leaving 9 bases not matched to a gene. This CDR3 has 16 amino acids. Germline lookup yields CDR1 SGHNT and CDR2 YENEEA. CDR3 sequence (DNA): TGTGCCAGCAGCCTAACTAGCGGGAACACCAACAATGAGCAGTTCTTC. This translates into CASSLTSGNTNNEQFF.

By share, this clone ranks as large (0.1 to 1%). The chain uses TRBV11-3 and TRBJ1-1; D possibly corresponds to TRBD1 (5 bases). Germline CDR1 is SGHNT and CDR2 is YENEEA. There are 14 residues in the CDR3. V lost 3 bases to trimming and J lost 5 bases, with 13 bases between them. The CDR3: CASSFRGPATEAFF. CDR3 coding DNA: TGTGCCAGCAGCTTCCGGGGCCCGGCGACTGAAGCTTTCTTT.

DNA for the CDR3: TGTGCCTGGAAGTTGGAGGGGACAAGAAGGACTGAAGCTTTCTTT. Protein product: CAWKLEGTRRTEAFF. The gene calls are TRBV30 and TRBJ1-1; D might be TRBD1 (6 bases). The CDR3 extends over 15 amino acids. Per the germline V gene, CDR1 is GTSNPN and CDR2 is SVGIG (reference sequence). Trimming stripped 4 bases from V and 5 bases from J, with 20 bases between.

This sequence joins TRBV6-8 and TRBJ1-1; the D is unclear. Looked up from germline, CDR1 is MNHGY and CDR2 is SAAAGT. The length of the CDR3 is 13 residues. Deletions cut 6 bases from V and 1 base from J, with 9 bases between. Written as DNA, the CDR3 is TGTGCCAGCAGCCTGTCCAAGAACACTGAAGCTTTCTTT. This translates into CASSLSKNTEAFF.

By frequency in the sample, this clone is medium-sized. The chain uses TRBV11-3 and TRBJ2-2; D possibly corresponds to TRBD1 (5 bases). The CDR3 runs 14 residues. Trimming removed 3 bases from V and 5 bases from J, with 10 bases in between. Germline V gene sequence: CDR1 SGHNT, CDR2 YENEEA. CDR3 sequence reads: CASSFARGTGELFF. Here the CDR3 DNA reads TGTGCCAGCAGCTTCGCTAGGGGAACCGGGGAGCTGTTTTTT.

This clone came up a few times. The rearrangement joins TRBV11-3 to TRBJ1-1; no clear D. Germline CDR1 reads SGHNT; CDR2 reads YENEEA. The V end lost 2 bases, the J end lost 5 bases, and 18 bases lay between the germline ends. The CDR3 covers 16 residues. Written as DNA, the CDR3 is TGTGCCAGCAGCTTACCCAGTACCCAACCGGGGACTGAAGCTTTCTTT. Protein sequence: CASSLPSTQPGTEAFF.

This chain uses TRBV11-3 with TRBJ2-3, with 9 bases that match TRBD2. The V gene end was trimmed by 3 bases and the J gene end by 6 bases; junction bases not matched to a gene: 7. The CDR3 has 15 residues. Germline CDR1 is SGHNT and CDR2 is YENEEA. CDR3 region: CASSFSGSPGDTQYF. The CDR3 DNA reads TGTGCCAGCAGCTTTAGCGGGAGCCCCGGGGATACGCAGTATTTT.